What follows describes a single T cell receptor beta chain. These data are taken from a study of blood T cells in healthy people across ages. Primers used in a second PCR of roughly 6 to 12 cycles were a sample-barcoded 5' primer and a J-beta primer mix. A single record per CDR3 protein comes from TCRdb applying MiXCR to the 5' RACE reads. The sample has 550,000 to 650,000 distinct CDR3 sequences, about 30% seen once. V was clipped by 1 base and J by 1 base, with 11 bases between them. Germline lookup yields CDR1 DFQATT and CDR2 SNEGSKA (reference sequence). The CDR3 contains 15 residues. This TCR came from a woman of 80 years or more in good health. The chain carries TRBV20-1 and TRBJ1-5; weak D call: TRBD1 (5 bases). The material sequenced was blood. The CDR3 loop is CSARGGVRSNQPQHF. CDR3 nucleotides: TGCAGTGCTAGAGGGGGGGTGCGGAGCAATCAGCCCCAGCATTTT.